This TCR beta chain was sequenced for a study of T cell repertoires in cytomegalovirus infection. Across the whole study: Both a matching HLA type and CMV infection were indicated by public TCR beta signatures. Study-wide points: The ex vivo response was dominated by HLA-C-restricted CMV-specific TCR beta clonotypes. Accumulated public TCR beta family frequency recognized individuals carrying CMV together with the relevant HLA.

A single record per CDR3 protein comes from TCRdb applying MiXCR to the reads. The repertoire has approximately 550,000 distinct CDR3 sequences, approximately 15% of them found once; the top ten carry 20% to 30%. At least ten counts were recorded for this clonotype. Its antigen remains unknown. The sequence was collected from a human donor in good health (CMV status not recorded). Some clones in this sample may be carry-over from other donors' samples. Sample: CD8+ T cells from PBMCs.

CDR3 sequence (DNA): TGTGCCACCCCCGGGGGGACCCGGGGGGTCTCCTACAATGAGCAGTTCTTC. This gives the protein CATPGGTRGVSYNEQFF. The chain has TRBV7-9 and TRBJ2-1; 7 bases map to TRBD2. This CDR3 spans 17 amino acids. V shed 10 bases and J 0 bases; nucleotides not matched to a gene: 15. The germline gives CDR1 SEHNR, CDR2 FQNEAQ (reference sequence). Drawing the rest from reference TRBV7-9 and TRBJ2-1, the complete variable domain is DTGVSQNPRHKITKRGQNVTFRCDPISEHNRLYWYRQTLGQGPEFLTYFQNEAQLEKSRLLSDRFSAERPKGSFSTLEIQRTEQGDSAMYLCATPGGTRGVSYNEQFFGPGTRLTVL.